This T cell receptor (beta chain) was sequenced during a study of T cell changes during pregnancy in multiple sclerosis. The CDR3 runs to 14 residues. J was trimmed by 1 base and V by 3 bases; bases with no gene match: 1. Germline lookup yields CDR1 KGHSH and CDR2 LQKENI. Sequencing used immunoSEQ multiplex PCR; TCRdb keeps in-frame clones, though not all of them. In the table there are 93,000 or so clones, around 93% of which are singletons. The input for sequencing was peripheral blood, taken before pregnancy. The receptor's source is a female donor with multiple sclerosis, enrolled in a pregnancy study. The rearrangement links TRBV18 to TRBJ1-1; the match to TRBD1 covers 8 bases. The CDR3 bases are TGTGCCAGCTCACCTGGGACAGGGAACACTGAAGCTTTCTTT. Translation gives CASSPGTGNTEAFF.